What follows are 8 T cell receptor beta chains derived from one specimen sequenced in a study of cytomegalovirus exposure and HLA in healthy donors. This PCR relied on a set of 60 Vbeta primers and 13 Jbeta primers. The repertoire was sequenced with immunoSEQ multiplex PCR; TCRdb's copy has only in-frame clones and lacks some. This sample has around 25,000 clones, with 75% to 80% found just once. The sequenced sample consisted of PBMCs. These receptors were collected from a male donor in good health and CMV-seronegative.

This chain connects TRBV7-2 to TRBJ2-7; 10 bases fit TRBD2. Trimming removed 6 bases from V and 7 bases from J; junction bases left unmatched: 9. Germline V gives CDR1 SGHTA, CDR2 FQGNSA. The CDR3 has 14 amino acids. CDR3 nucleotides: TGTGCCAGCAGTCTGAGCGGGAGGGCGGGGGAGCAGTACTTC. It translates to CASSLSGRAGEQYF.

This rearrangement joins TRBV6-6 to TRBJ2-7; D remains unclear. V was cut by 4 bases and J by 4 bases, with 11 bases left in between. This CDR3 has 13 residues. Germline-derived CDR1 and CDR2 are MNHNY and SVGAGI (reference sequence). The CDR3 bases are TGTGCCAGCAGTTTTTACAGTGAGTACGAGCAGTACTTC. As protein: CASSFYSEYEQYF.

This clone was detected a few times. The chain links TRBV4-3 to TRBJ2-3; 10 bases fit TRBD2. CDR1 is LGHNA, CDR2 YSLEER, per germline. V gave up 3 bases and J gave up 0 bases; unmatched junction bases: 9. The CDR3 spans 18 residues. In DNA, the CDR3 is TGCGCCAGCAGCCAGCCCCCCTGGACTAGCGGTAGCACAGATACGCAGTATTTT. Encoded protein: CASSQPPWTSGSTDTQYF.

In this sample, this clone turned up once. The V and J genes are TRBV6-5 and TRBJ2-7, with 7 positions matching TRBD2. Germline-derived CDR1 and CDR2 are MNHEY and SVGAGI. With 6 bases clipped from V and 3 bases from J, the junction kept 11 bases outside the gene matches. The CDR3 is 15 residues long. This CDR3 is CASSYARGFDYEQYF. The CDR3 DNA reads as TGTGCCAGCAGCTACGCGCGGGGGTTCGACTACGAGCAGTACTTC.

The chain has TRBV7-2 and TRBJ2-7, with D possibly matching TRBD2 (5 bases). V lost 3 bases and J 0 bases, leaving 6 bases between the germline ends. Germline lookup yields CDR1 SGHTA and CDR2 FQGNSA. The CDR3 sequence is 13 residues long. The CDR3 region has the DNA TGTGCCAGCAGCTTCGGGGTCTCCTACGAGCAGTACTTC. Amino acid sequence: CASSFGVSYEQYF.

The chain links TRBV10-3 to TRBJ2-5; D may be TRBD1 (6 bases). The end of the DNA fits TRBJ2-7 better, so the J call may be wrong. Germline values: CDR1 ENHRY, CDR2 SYGVKD. The CDR3 extends over 13 amino acids. The DNA for the CDR3 is TGTGCCATCAGTGAATCGGACAGCTACGAGCAGTACTTC. Its protein product is CAISESDSYEQYF.

The table lists this clone with a few counts. The chain has TRBV6-5 and TRBJ2-2; 13 bases line up with TRBD2. The germline V gene has CDR1 MNHEY and CDR2 SVGAGI. With 7 bases clipped from V and 10 bases from J, the junction kept 6 bases outside the gene matches. The CDR3 is made up of 14 amino acids. CDR3: CASTPGLAGSELFF. CDR3 nucleotides: TGTGCCAGCACCCCGGGACTAGCGGGATCGGAGCTGTTTTTT.

V and J are TRBV30 and TRBJ2-3, with 9 bases fitting TRBD1. CDR1 and CDR2 (germline): GTSNPN, SVGIG (reference sequence). This CDR3 region has 14 residues. The V and J ends lost 8 bases and 1 base, in that order; junction bases with no gene match: 7. CDR3 DNA: TGTGCCCGTGAAGGGGACAGGGGCACAGATACGCAGTATTTT. This translates into CAREGDRGTDTQYF.